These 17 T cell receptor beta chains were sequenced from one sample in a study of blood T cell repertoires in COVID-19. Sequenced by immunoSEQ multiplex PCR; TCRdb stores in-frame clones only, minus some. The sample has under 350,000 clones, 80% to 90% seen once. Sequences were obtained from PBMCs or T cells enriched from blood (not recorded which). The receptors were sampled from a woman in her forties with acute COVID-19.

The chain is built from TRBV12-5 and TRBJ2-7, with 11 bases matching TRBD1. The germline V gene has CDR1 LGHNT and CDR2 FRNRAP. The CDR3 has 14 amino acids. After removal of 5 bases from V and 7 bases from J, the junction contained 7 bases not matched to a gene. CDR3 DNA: TGTGCTAGTGGTCCCGGACAGGGGGCAGGTGAGCAGTACTTC. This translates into CASGPGQGAGEQYF.

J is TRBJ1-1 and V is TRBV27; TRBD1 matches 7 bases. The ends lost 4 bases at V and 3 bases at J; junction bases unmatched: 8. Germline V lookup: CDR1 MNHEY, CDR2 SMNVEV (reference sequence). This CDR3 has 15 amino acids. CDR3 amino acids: CASSSGQARDTEAFF. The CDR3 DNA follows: TGTGCCAGCAGTTCCGGACAGGCGAGGGACACTGAAGCTTTCTTT.

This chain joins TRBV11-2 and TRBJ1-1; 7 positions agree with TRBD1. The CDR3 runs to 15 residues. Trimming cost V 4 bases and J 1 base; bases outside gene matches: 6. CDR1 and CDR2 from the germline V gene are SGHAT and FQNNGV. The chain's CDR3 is CASSSYRGRNTEAFF. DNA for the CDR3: TGTGCCAGCAGCTCATACAGGGGACGGAACACTGAAGCTTTCTTT. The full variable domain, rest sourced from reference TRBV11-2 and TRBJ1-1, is EAGVAQSPRYKIIEKRQSVAFWCNPISGHATLYWYQQILGQGPKLLIQFQNNGVVDDSQLPKDRFSAERLKGVDSTLKIQPAKLEDSAVYLCASSSYRGRNTEAFFGQGTRLTVV.

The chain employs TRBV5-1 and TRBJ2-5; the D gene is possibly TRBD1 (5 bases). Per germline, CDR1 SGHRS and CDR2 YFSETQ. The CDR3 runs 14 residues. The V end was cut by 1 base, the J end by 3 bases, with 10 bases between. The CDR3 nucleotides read TGCGCCAGCAGCTTGTTTTCAGGGAAAGAGACCCAGTACTTC. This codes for CASSLFSGKETQYF.

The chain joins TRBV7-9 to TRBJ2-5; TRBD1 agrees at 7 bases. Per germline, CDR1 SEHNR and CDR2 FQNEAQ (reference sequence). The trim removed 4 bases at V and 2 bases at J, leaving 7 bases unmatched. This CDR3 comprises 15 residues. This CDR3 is CASSSPQGDQETQYF. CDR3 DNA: TGTGCCAGCAGCTCACCCCAGGGGGATCAAGAGACCCAGTACTTC. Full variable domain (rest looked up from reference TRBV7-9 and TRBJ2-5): DTGVSQNPRHKITKRGQNVTFRCDPISEHNRLYWYRQTLGQGPEFLTYFQNEAQLEKSRLLSDRFSAERPKGSFSTLEIQRTEQGDSAMYLCASSSPQGDQETQYFGPGTRLLVL.

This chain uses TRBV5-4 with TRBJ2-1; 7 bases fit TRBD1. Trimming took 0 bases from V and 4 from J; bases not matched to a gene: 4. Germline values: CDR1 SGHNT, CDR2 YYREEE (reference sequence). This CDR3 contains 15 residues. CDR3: CASSLGGGGYNEQFF. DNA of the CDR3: TGTGCCAGCAGCTTGGGAGGGGGCGGATACAATGAGCAGTTCTTC. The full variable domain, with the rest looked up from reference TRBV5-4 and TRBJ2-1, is ETGVTQSPTHLIKTRGQQVTLRCSSQSGHNTVSWYQQALGQGPQFIFQYYREEENGRGNFPPRFSGLQFPNYSSELNVNALELDDSALYLCASSLGGGGYNEQFFGPGTRLTVL.

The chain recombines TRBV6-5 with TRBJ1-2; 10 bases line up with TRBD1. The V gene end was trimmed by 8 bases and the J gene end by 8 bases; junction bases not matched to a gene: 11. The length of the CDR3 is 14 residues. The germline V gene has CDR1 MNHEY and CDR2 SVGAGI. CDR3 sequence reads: CASSRDRGRGGYTF. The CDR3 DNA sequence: TGTGCCAGCTCTAGGGACAGGGGAAGAGGCGGCTACACCTTC.

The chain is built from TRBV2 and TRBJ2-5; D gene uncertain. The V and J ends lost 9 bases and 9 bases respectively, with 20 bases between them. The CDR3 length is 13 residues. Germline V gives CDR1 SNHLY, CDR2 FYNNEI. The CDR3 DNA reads TGTGCCAGAGCCGACCGGCCTGGCGGTCCCCAGTACTTC. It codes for CARADRPGGPQYF.

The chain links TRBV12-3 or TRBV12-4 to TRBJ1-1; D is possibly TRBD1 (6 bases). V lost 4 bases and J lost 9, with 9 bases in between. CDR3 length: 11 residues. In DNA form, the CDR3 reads TGTGCCAGCAGTTCCAGGGGAAAAGCTTTCTTT. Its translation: CASSSRGKAFF.

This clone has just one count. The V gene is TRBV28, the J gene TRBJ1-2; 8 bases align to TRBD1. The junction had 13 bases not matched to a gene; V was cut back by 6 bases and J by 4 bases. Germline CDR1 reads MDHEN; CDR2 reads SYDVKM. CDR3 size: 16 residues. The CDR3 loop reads CASSNTGTGYGYGYTF. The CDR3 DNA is TGTGCCAGCAGCAACACTGGGACAGGTTATGGCTATGGCTACACCTTC.

The CDR3 DNA sequence: TGTGCCAGTAGTTCTGGACAGTATAGCACAGATACGCAGTATTTT. Translation: CASSSGQYSTDTQYF. The chain joins TRBV19 to TRBJ2-3; D perhaps matches TRBD1 (6 bases). Germline V gene data show CDR1 as LNHDA and CDR2 as SQIVND (reference sequence). The V end lost 5 bases, the J end lost 0 bases, and 12 bases lay between the germline ends. This CDR3 region has 15 residues. Variable domain in full (rest from reference TRBV19 and TRBJ2-3): DGGITQSPKYLFRKEGQNVTLSCEQNLNHDAMYWYRQDPGQGLRLIYYSQIVNDFQKGDIAEGYSVSREKKESFPLTVTSAQKNPTAFYLCASSSGQYSTDTQYFGPGTRLTVL.

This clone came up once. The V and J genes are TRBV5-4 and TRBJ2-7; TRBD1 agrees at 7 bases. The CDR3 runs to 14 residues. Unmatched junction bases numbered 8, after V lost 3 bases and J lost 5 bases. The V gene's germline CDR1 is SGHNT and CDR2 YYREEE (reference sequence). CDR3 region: CASSWGYGTDEQYF. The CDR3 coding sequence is TGTGCCAGCAGCTGGGGCTACGGGACAGACGAGCAGTACTTC.

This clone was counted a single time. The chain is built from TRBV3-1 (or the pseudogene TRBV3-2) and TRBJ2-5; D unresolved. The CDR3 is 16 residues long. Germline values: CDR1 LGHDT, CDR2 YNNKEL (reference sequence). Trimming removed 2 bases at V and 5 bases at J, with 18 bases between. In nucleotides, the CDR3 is TGTGCCAGCAGCCAATTCTTACTGAGGTATTGGGAGACCCAGTACTTC. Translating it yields CASSQFLLRYWETQYF.

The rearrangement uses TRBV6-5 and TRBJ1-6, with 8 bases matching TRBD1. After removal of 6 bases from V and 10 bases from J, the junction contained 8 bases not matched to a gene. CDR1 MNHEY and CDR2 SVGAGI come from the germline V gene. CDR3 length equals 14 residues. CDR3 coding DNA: TGTGCCAGCAGCCGACAGGGGAAGGGATCACCCCTCCACTTT. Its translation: CASSRQGKGSPLHF.

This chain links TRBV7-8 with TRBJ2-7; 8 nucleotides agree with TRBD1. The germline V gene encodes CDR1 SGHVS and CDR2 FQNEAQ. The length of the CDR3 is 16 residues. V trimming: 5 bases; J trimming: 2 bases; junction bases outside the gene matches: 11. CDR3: CASSRLAMGQAYEQYF. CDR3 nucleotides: TGTGCCAGCAGCCGCCTAGCGATGGGACAGGCCTACGAGCAGTACTTC.

The CDR3 nucleotides are TGTGCCAGCAGCTTGGACTCTTCCACAGATACGCAGTATTTT. This codes for CASSLDSSTDTQYF. The rearrangement joins TRBV7-3 to TRBJ2-3, with D perhaps matching TRBD2 (5 bases). Germline V CDR1 and CDR2: SGHTA, FQGTGA. The CDR3 length is 14 residues. V was trimmed by 3 bases and J by 2 bases, leaving 9 bases between them.

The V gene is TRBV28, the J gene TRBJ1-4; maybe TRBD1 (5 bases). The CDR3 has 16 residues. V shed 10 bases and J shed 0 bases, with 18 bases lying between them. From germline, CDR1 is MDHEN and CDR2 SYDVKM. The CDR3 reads CATDGTGGATNEKLFF. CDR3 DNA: TGTGCCACGGACGGAACCGGGGGAGCAACTAATGAAAAACTGTTTTTT.